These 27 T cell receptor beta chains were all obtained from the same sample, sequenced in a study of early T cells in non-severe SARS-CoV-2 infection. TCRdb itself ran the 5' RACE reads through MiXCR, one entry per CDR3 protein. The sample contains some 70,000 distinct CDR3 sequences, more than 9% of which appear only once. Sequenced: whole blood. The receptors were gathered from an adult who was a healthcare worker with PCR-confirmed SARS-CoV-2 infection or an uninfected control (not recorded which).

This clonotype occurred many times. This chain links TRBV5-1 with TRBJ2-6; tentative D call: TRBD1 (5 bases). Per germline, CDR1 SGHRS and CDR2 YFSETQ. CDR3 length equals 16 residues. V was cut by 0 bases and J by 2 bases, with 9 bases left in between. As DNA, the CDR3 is TGCGCCAGCAGCTTGGAGGGGCCCCCTGGGGCCAACGTCCTGACTTTC. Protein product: CASSLEGPPGANVLTF.

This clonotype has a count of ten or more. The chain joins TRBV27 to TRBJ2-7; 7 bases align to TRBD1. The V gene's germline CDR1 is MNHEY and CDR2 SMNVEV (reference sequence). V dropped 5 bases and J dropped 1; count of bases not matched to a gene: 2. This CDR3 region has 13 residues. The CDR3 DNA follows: TGTGCCAGCAGTCGGGACAGATCCTACGAGCAGTACTTC. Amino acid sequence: CASSRDRSYEQYF.

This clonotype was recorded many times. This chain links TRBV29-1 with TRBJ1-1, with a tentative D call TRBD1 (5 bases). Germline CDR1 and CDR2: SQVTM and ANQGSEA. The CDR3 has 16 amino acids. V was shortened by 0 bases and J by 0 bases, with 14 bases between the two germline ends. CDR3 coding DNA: TGCAGCGTTGAAGAGATCGAGGGGATCATGAACACTGAAGCTTTCTTT. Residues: CSVEEIEGIMNTEAFF.

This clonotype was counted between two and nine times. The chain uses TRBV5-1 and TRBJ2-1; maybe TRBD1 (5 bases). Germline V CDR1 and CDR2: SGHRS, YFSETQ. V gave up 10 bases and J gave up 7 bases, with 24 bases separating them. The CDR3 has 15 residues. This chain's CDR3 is CACKRDSYYQNEQFF. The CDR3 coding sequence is TGCGCCTGCAAGAGAGACAGCTATTATCAAAATGAGCAGTTCTTC. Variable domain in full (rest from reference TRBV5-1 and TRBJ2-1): KAGVTQTPRYLIKTRGQQVTLSCSPISGHRSVSWYQQTPGQGLQFLFEYFSETQRNKGNFPGRFSGRQFSNSRSEMNVSTLELGDSALYLCACKRDSYYQNEQFFGPGTRLTVL.

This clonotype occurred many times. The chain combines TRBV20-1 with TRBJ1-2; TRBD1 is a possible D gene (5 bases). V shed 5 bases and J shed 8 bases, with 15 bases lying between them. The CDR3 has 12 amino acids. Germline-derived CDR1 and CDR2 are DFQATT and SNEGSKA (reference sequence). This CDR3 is CSAHPGGRGYTF. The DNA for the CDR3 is TGCAGTGCTCACCCCGGGGGACGCGGCTACACCTTC.

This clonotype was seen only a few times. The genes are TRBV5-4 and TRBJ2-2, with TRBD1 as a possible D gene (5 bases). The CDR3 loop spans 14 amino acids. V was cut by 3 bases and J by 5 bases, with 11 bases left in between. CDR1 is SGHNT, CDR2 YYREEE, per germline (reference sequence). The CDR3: CASSSWTPTGELFF. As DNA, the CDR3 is TGTGCCAGCAGCTCATGGACACCGACCGGGGAGCTGTTTTTT.

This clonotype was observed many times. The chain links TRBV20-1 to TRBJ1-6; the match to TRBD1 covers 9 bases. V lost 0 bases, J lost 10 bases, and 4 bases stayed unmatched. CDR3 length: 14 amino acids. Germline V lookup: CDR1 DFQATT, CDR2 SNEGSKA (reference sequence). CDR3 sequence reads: CSAREWTGESPLHF. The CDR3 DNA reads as TGCAGTGCTAGAGAATGGACAGGGGAATCACCCCTCCACTTT.

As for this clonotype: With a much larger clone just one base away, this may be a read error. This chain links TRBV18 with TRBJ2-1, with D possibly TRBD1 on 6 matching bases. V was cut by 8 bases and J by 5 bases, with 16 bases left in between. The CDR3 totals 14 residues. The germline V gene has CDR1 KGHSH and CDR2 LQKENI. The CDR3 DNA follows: TGTGCCAGCACTGTAGTCAGGGGTGACAATGAGCAGTTCTTC. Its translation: CASTVVRGDNEQFF.

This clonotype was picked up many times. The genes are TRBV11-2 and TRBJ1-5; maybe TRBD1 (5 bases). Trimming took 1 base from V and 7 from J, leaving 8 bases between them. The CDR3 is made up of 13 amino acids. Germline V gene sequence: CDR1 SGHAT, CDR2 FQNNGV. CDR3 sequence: CASSLGGGQPQHF. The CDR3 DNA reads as TGTGCCAGCAGCTTAGGCGGGGGACAGCCCCAGCATTTT.

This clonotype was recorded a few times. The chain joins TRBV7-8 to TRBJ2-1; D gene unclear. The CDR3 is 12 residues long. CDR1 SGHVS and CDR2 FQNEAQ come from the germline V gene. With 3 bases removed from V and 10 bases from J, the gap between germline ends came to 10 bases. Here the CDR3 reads CASSFLEYEQFF. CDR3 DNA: TGTGCCAGCAGCTTTCTAGAATACGAGCAGTTCTTC.

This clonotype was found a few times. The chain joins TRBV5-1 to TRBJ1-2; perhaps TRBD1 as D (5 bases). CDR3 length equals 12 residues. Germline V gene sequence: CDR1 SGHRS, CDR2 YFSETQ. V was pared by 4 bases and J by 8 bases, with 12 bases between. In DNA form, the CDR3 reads TGCGCCAGCAGCCCAATGGGGGAAGGCTACACCTTC. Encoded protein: CASSPMGEGYTF.

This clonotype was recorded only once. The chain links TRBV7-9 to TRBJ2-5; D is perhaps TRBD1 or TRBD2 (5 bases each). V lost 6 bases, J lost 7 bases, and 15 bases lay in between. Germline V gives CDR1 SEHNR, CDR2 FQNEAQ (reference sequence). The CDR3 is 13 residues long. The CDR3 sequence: CASSLDGTGTQYF. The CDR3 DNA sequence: TGTGCCAGCAGTCTGGACGGGACCGGGACCCAGTACTTC.

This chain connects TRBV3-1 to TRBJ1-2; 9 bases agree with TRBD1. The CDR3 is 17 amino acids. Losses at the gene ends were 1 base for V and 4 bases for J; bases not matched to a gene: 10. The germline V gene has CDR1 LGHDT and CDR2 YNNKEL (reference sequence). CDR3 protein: CASSQVAGTGKAYGYTF. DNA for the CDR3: TGTGCCAGCAGCCAAGTCGCTGGGACAGGGAAGGCCTATGGCTACACCTTC.

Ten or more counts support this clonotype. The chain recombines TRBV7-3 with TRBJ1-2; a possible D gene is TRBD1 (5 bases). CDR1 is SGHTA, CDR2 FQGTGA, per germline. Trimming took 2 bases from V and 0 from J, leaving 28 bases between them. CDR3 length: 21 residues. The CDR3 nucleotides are TGTGCCAGCAGCTTATACGGAGAAGATCAGGGCCACTCCGCTGCTAACTATGGCTACACCTTC. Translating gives CASSLYGEDQGHSAANYGYTF.

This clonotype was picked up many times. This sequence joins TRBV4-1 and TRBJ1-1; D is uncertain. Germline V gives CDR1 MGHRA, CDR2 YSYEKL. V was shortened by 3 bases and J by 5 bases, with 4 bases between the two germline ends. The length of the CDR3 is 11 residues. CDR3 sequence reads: CASSHSTEAFF. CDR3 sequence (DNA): TGCGCCAGCAGCCATAGTACTGAAGCTTTCTTT.

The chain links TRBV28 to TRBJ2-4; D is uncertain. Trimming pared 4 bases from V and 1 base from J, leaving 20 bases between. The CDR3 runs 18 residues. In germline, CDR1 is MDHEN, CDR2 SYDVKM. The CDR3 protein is CASSSLVAEYRAKNIQYF. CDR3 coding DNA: TGTGCCAGCAGTTCCCTAGTAGCAGAGTACCGGGCCAAAAACATTCAGTACTTC.

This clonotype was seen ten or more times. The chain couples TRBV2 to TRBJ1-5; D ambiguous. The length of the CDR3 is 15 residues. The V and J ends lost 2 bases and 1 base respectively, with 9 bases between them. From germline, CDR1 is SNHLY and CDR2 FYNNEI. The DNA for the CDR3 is TGTGCCAGCAGTGAATTTCCGGACAGCAATCAGCCCCAGCATTTT. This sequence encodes CASSEFPDSNQPQHF.

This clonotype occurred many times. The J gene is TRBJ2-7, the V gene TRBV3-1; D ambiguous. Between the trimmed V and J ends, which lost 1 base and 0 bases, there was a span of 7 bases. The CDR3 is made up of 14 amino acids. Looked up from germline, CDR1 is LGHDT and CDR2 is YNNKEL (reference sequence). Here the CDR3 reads CASSQGPHSYEQYF. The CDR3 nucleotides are TGTGCCAGCAGCCAAGGACCGCACTCCTACGAGCAGTACTTC.

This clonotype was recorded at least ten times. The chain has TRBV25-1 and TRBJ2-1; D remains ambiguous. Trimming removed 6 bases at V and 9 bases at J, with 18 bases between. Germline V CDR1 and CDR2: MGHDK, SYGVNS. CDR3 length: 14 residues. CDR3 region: CASSIGSRVGEQFF. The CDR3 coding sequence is TGTGCCAGCAGCATAGGGTCTCGCGTCGGTGAGCAGTTCTTC.

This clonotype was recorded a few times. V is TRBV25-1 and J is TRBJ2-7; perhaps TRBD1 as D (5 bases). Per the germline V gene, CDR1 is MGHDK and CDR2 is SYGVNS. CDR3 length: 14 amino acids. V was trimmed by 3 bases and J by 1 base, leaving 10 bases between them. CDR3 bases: TGTGCCAGCAGTGAGGGGCAGGGATCCTACGAGCAGTACTTC. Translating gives CASSEGQGSYEQYF.

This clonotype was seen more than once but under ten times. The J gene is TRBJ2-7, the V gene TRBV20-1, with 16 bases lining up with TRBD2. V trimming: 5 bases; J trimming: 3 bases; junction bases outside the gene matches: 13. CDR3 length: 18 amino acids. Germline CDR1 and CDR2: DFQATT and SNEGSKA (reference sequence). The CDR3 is CSALLAGTSGRAIYEQYF. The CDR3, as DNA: TGCAGTGCTTTACTAGCGGGGACTAGCGGGAGGGCCATCTACGAGCAGTACTTC.

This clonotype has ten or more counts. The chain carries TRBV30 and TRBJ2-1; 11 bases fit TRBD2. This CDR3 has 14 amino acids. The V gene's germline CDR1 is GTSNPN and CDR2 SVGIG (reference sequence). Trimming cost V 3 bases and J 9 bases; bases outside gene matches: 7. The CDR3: CAWRLAGGGGEQFF. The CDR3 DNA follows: TGTGCCTGGAGATTAGCGGGAGGGGGCGGTGAGCAGTTCTTC. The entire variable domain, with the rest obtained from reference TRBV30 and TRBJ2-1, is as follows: SQTIHQWPATLVQPVGSPLSLECTVEGTSNPNLYWYRQAAGRGLQLLFYSVGIGQISSEVPQNLSASRPQDRQFILSSKKLLLSDSGFYLCAWRLAGGGGEQFFGPGTRLTVL.

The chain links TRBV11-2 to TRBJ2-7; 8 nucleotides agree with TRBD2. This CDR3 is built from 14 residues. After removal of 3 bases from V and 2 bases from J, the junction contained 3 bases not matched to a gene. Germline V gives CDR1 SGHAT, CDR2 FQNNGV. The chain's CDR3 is CASSFEAGAYEQYF. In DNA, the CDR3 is TGTGCCAGCAGCTTCGAAGCGGGAGCCTACGAGCAGTACTTC.

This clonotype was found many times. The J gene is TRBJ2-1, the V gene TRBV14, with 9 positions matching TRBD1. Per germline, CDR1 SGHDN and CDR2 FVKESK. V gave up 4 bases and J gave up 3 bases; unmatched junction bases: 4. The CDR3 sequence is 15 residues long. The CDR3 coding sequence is TGTGCCAGCAGCCTCACAGGGGGCGGCTACAATGAGCAGTTCTTC. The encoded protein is CASSLTGGGYNEQFF. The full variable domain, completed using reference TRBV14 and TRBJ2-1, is EAGVTQFPSHSVIEKGQTVTLRCDPISGHDNLYWYRRVMGKEIKFLLHFVKESKQDESGMPNNRFLAERTGGTYSTLKVQPAELEDSGVYFCASSLTGGGYNEQFFGPGTRLTVL.

CDR3 nucleotide sequence: TGTGCCAGTAGTACCACAGATACGCAGTATTTT. Its translation is CASSTTDTQYF. The chain carries TRBV19 and TRBJ2-3; D call uncertain. The CDR3 is 11 residues long. CDR1 and CDR2 from the germline V gene are LNHDA and SQIVND (reference sequence). The V end lost 4 bases, the J end lost 2 bases, and 1 base lay between the germline ends.

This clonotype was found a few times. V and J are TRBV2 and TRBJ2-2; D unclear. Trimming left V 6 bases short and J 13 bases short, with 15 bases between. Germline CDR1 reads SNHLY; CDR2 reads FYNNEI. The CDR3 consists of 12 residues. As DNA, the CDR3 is TGTGCCAGCAGCCGGCCGGATCGAGGGCTGTTTTTT. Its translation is CASSRPDRGLFF.

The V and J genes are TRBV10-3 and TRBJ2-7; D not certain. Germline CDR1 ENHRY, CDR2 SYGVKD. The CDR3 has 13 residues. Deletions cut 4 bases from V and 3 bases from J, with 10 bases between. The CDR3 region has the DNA TGTGCCATCAGTGTCGGTTCGGGCTACGAGCAGTACTTC. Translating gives CAISVGSGYEQYF.